A selection of T cell receptor beta chains follows, all from one sample in a study of T-cell reconstitution after alpha-beta-depleted transplantation in children. Using its own MiXCR run on the PCR reads, TCRdb lists one record per CDR3 protein. This sample has around 960,000 distinct CDR3 sequences, with about 29% found just once. The sequencing here drew on PBMCs, mostly from graft donor cells, taken 360 days after TCRalphabeta/CD19-depleted stem cell transplant. These receptors all stem from a boy under three years old who had a stem cell transplant for SCID, so the T cells may come from the graft donor. CDR3s include the opening cysteine and the closing phenylalanine or tryptophan. Each record gives: J gene, clone size, CDR3 length, V gene, CDR3 protein. Clone size is not always given. Where it is, it says once, few, many or a class for expanded clones.

j_gene: TRBJ2-1
abundance: .
len: 18
v_gene: TRBV28
CDR3aa: CASSLPGLGPKSYNEQFF

j_gene: TRBJ2-3
abundance: .
len: 15
v_gene: TRBV4-1
CDR3aa: CASSQDETPTDTQYF

j_gene: TRBJ1-1
abundance: .
len: 13
v_gene: TRBV29-1
CDR3aa: CSVPGTGGAEAFF

j_gene: TRBJ1-3
abundance: .
len: 16
v_gene: TRBV5-1
CDR3aa: CASSLDVAGFGNTIYF

j_gene: TRBJ2-5
abundance: few
len: 14
v_gene: TRBV5-1
CDR3aa: CASSHGQPQETQYF

j_gene: TRBJ1-1
abundance: .
len: 14
v_gene: TRBV7-2
CDR3aa: CASSLKGQGTEAFF

j_gene: TRBJ2-1
abundance: few
len: 15
v_gene: TRBV12-3/TRBV12-4
CDR3aa: CASSLLAGGPAGQFF

j_gene: TRBJ2-7
abundance: few
len: 14
v_gene: TRBV28
CDR3aa: CASSLLGAGSEQYF

j_gene: TRBJ2-7
abundance: .
len: 15
v_gene: TRBV20-1
CDR3aa: CSASGAGGYYYEQYF

j_gene: TRBJ2-7
abundance: .
len: 11
v_gene: TRBV2
CDR3aa: CASRTGHEQYF

j_gene: TRBJ1-1
abundance: .
len: 15
v_gene: TRBV12-3/TRBV12-4
CDR3aa: CASSLDRGRWTEAFF

j_gene: TRBJ2-3
abundance: .
len: 16
v_gene: TRBV7-9
CDR3aa: CASSLQGPPGTDTQYF

j_gene: TRBJ2-5
abundance: .
len: 13
v_gene: TRBV20-1
CDR3aa: CSASVQGGETQYF

j_gene: TRBJ2-1
abundance: few
len: 15
v_gene: TRBV20-1
CDR3aa: CSASRGAAPYNEQFF

j_gene: TRBJ2-7
abundance: few
len: 13
v_gene: TRBV20-1
CDR3aa: CSAGRASGYEQYF

j_gene: TRBJ2-1
abundance: .
len: 12
v_gene: TRBV12-3/TRBV12-4
CDR3aa: CASGNRPVEQFF

j_gene: TRBJ1-1
abundance: .
len: 14
v_gene: TRBV7-8
CDR3aa: CASSPGAGQGYGFF

j_gene: TRBJ1-1
abundance: .
len: 13
v_gene: TRBV15
CDR3aa: CATSRDRGTEAFF

j_gene: TRBJ1-4
abundance: .
len: 13
v_gene: TRBV2
CDR3aa: CASGWTANEKLFF

j_gene: TRBJ2-3
abundance: few
len: 11
v_gene: TRBV7-2
CDR3aa: CASSRRLAQYF

j_gene: TRBJ2-3
abundance: .
len: 14
v_gene: TRBV29-1
CDR3aa: CSLRAGLPPDTQYF

j_gene: TRBJ2-2
abundance: few
len: 14
v_gene: TRBV21-1
CDR3aa: CASTSGLPTGELFF

j_gene: TRBJ2-2
abundance: .
len: 16
v_gene: TRBV19
CDR3aa: CASSIYGPANTGELFF

j_gene: TRBJ2-7
abundance: .
len: 15
v_gene: TRBV4-1
CDR3aa: CASSHHADKAYEQYF

j_gene: TRBJ1-2
abundance: .
len: 15
v_gene: TRBV29-1
CDR3aa: CSVDAGSGAGYGYTF

j_gene: TRBJ1-5
abundance: few
len: 15
v_gene: TRBV6-1
CDR3aa: CASIRSGTGNQPQHF